This T cell receptor beta chain emerged from a study of blood T cell repertoires in COVID-19. Per germline, CDR1 ENHRY and CDR2 SYGVKD. The CDR3 is 14 residues long. V shed 2 bases and J 2 bases; nucleotides not matched to a gene: 3. Method: immunoSEQ multiplex PCR; TCRdb's copy keeps in-frame clones and lacks some. The sample shows about 270,000 clones, approximately 86% of them seen only once. Remarks on this clone: Different DNA sequences within this sample yield the same CDR3.

This chain connects TRBV10-3 to TRBJ2-7; the match to TRBD1 covers 7 bases. This clonotype was sampled from a woman aged 70-85 years with COVID-19, enrolled during active disease. Sample: peripheral blood. CDR3 loop: CAISESGTAYEQYF. DNA for the CDR3: TGTGCCATCAGTGAGAGTGGGACAGCCTACGAGCAGTACTTC.